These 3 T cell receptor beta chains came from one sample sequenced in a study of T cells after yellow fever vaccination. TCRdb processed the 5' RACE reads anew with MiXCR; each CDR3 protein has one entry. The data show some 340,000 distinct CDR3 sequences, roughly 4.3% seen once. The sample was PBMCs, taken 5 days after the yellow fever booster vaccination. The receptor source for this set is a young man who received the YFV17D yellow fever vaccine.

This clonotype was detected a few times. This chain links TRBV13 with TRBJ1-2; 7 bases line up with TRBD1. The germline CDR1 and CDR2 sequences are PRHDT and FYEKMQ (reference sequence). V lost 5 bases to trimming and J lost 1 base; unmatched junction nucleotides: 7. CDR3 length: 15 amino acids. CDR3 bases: TGTGCCAGCAGCGAAGGGACAGACGATAACTATGGCTACACCTTC. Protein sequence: CASSEGTDDNYGYTF.

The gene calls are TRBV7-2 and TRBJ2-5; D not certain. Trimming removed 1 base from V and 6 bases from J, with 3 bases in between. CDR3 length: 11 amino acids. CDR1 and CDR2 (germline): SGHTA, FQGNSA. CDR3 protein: CASSLGQTQYF. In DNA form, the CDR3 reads TGTGCCAGCAGCTTAGGCCAGACCCAGTACTTC.

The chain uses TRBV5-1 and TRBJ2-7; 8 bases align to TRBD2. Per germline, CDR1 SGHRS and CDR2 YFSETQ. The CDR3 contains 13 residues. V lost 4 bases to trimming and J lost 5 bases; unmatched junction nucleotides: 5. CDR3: CASSLGGADEQYV. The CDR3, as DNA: TGCGCCAGCAGCCTCGGGGGGGCAGACGAGCAGTACGTC.